Listed below are T cell receptor beta chains from one sample, sequenced in a study of T cell responses to AZD1222 COVID-19 vaccine. Measured with immunoSEQ multiplex PCR; TCRdb has only the in-frame clones, and not every one. The sample shows around 90,000 clones, 65% to 90% of them seen only once. The sample in question was peripheral blood, obtained on day 0 of AZD1222 vaccination. The receptors here all came from an adult in good health. Each CDR3 is given with its conserved first and last residue. D genes are given only for firm matches. Only part of the rows carry a size: once, few, many, or a class if the clone is expanded.

CDR3nt | CDR3aa | abundance | j_gene | v_gene | len | d_gene
TGTGCCAGCAGTGAATTAAGGGCCCTGAACACTGAAGCTTTCTTT | CASSELRALNTEAFF | NA | TRBJ1-1 | TRBV2 | 15 | NA
TGTGCCAGCACCCCGAGGACGGGAGCTACAGATACGCAGTATTTT | CASTPRTGATDTQYF | NA | TRBJ2-3 | TRBV5-4 | 15 | NA
TGTGCCAGCAGCTTGGAAGCAGGGAGGTCTAACACCATATATTTT | CASSLEAGRSNTIYF | NA | TRBJ1-3 | TRBV5-6 | 15 | NA
TGTGCCAGCAGCTTCCGGGGGGCAGATACGCAGTATTTT | CASSFRGADTQYF | NA | TRBJ2-3 | TRBV7-9 | 13 | TRBD2
TGTGCCAGCAGTGAAAACAGGGGCGAGGGCTACACCTTC | CASSENRGEGYTF | NA | TRBJ1-2 | TRBV2 | 13 | TRBD1
TGTGCCAGCAGCTTGGGGGGGGCCAATTCACCCCTCCACTTT | CASSLGGANSPLHF | NA | TRBJ1-6 | TRBV7-9 | 14 | NA
TGTGCCAGCAGCGCTAGCGGGAGTTCCTCAAATACGCAGTATTTT | CASSASGSSSNTQYF | NA | TRBJ2-3 | TRBV2 | 15 | TRBD2
TGCGCCAGCAGAGGAAATTCTGGGGCCAACGTCCTGACTTTC | CASRGNSGANVLTF | few | TRBJ2-6 | TRBV5-1 | 14 | NA
TGTGCCAGCAGCTTGGTAACAGGGGGCTCTGGCTACACCTTC | CASSLVTGGSGYTF | NA | TRBJ1-2 | TRBV5-6 | 14 | TRBD1
TGCGCCAGCAGCCGGGGGACTAGCGGGAGATTGCACGAGCAGTACTTC | CASSRGTSGRLHEQYF | once | TRBJ2-7 | TRBV4-3 | 16 | TRBD2
TGCAGCGTTGAAACAGACTCTGGGGCCAACGTCCTGACTTTC | CSVETDSGANVLTF | NA | TRBJ2-6 | TRBV29-1 | 14 | NA
TGTGCCAACTCTAGCGGGAGCTTGGTTTTGTCCAACAATGAGCAGTTCTTC | CANSSGSLVLSNNEQFF | NA | TRBJ2-1 | TRBV27 | 17 | TRBD2
TGTGCCAGCAGCCAAACCCCGGCTAGCACAGATACGCAGTATTTT | CASSQTPASTDTQYF | NA | TRBJ2-3 | TRBV14 | 15 | NA
TGTGCCAGCAGTCAGGAGGACAGGGAGTCGTCGGCTGAAGCTTTCTTT | CASSQEDRESSAEAFF | NA | TRBJ1-1 | TRBV7-9 | 16 | TRBD1
TGTGCCAGCAGCGTTTCTCACCAGCGGTCCGAGACCCAGTACTTC | CASSVSHQRSETQYF | NA | TRBJ2-5 | TRBV9 | 15 | NA
TGTGCCAGCAGCGTAGGTTGGGGGACAGGGAACACTGAAGCTTTCTTT | CASSVGWGTGNTEAFF | NA | TRBJ1-1 | TRBV9 | 16 | TRBD1
TGTGCCAGCAGCCAATTTATCGCTCCGGGACAGGGAAACTACGAGCAGTACTTC | CASSQFIAPGQGNYEQYF | NA | TRBJ2-7 | TRBV16 | 18 | TRBD1
TGTGCCAGTAGTAGCGACAGCTACGAGCAGTACTTC | CASSSDSYEQYF | NA | TRBJ2-7 | TRBV19 | 12 | NA
TGTGCCAGCTCCCCCCCGACAGGGATGGGAGATACGCAGTATTTT | CASSPPTGMGDTQYF | NA | TRBJ2-3 | TRBV18 | 15 | TRBD1
TGTGCCAGTAGTACCGACCCCTCGGGGACCCTATCGAGTCAGCCCCAGCATTTT | CASSTDPSGTLSSQPQHF | NA | TRBJ1-5 | TRBV19 | 18 | NA
TGTGCCATCAGTTCCGGGACAGGGTTCCAAGAGACCCAGTACTTC | CAISSGTGFQETQYF | NA | TRBJ2-5 | TRBV10-3 | 15 | TRBD1
TGTGCCAGCAGCTTAGATACCTACGAGCAGTACTTC | CASSLDTYEQYF | NA | TRBJ2-7 | TRBV11-2 | 12 | NA
TGCGCCAGCAGCTTGGTCGGGGGCGCCTACAATGAGCAGTTCTTC | CASSLVGGAYNEQFF | few | TRBJ2-1 | TRBV5-1 | 15 | NA
TGTGCTAGTGGTTTGGGGGGTGGTGAAAAACTGTTTTTT | CASGLGGGEKLFF | NA | TRBJ1-4 | TRBV12-5 | 13 | NA
TGTGCCACCAGCAGAGACCCAGGGACTGGAAACACCATATATTTT | CATSRDPGTGNTIYF | NA | TRBJ1-3 | TRBV15 | 15 | NA
TGTGCCAGCAGTTTACGGGGAGATGGCTACACCTTC | CASSLRGDGYTF | NA | TRBJ1-2 | TRBV12-3/TRBV12-4 | 12 | NA
TGTGCCAGCAGTAGGACCCTGGGGGGCACAGATACGCAGTATTTT | CASSRTLGGTDTQYF | NA | TRBJ2-3 | TRBV2 | 15 | NA
TGTGCCAGTAGGATAAACCGGGACAGGGGGCTAGAGAACACTGAAGCTTTCTTT | CASRINRDRGLENTEAFF | NA | TRBJ1-1 | TRBV19 | 18 | TRBD1
TGTGCCAGCAGCGTAGGTTGGAGCCTGCCTAGCACAGATACGCAGTATTTT | CASSVGWSLPSTDTQYF | NA | TRBJ2-3 | TRBV9 | 17 | NA
TGCGCCAGCAGCTTGGGGGCAACCCCCGAAAAACTGTTTTTT | CASSLGATPEKLFF | NA | TRBJ1-4 | TRBV5-1 | 14 | NA
TGTGCCAGCAGCCAAGATGGCCCCTACGAGCAGTACTTC | CASSQDGPYEQYF | NA | TRBJ2-7 | TRBV3-1/TRBV3-2 | 13 | NA
TGTGCCAGCTCACCAACCCAGGGAATGTATGGCTACACCTTC | CASSPTQGMYGYTF | NA | TRBJ1-2 | TRBV18 | 14 | NA
TGTGCCAGCAGCTTAGAAAGGGCAGGGGAGGAAGAGACCCAGTACTTC | CASSLERAGEEETQYF | NA | TRBJ2-5 | TRBV11-3 | 16 | NA
TGTGCCAGTAGTACTGGTGGGGCCGGGAACGAGCAGTACTTC | CASSTGGAGNEQYF | few | TRBJ2-7 | TRBV19 | 14 | NA
TGCGCCAGCAGCCAAGGGCGGGGATCGACCACTGAAGCTTTCTTT | CASSQGRGSTTEAFF | NA | TRBJ1-1 | TRBV4-1 | 15 | NA
TGTGCCAGCAGCGACCGGGACAGGGGTTTATCTGAAGCTTTCTTT | CASSDRDRGLSEAFF | NA | TRBJ1-1 | TRBV11-3 | 15 | TRBD1
TGTGCCAGCAGTGAAACCTCCTATGGGACAGGGGGCAATAATGGGGAAAAACTGTTTTTT | CASSETSYGTGGNNGEKLFF | NA | TRBJ1-4 | TRBV6-1 | 20 | TRBD1
TGTGCCATCAACGGACAGAGCTATGGCTACACCTTC | CAINGQSYGYTF | NA | TRBJ1-2 | TRBV10-3 | 12 | NA
TGTGCCAGCAGTCTGTGGATGGAAGAGACCCAGTACTTC | CASSLWMEETQYF | NA | TRBJ2-5 | TRBV3-1/TRBV3-2 | 13 | NA
TGTGCCACCAGTGCCAGTTTCGGGGCGGCTGACACCGGGGAGCTGTTTTTT | CATSASFGAADTGELFF | NA | TRBJ2-2 | TRBV24-1 | 17 | NA
TGTGCCAGCAGTCCTTATGGGACAGGGACGAACACCGGGGAGCTGTTTTTT | CASSPYGTGTNTGELFF | NA | TRBJ2-2 | TRBV7-9 | 17 | TRBD1
TGTGCCAGCAGTGAAGGCAGGGGCGGTGAAAAACTGTTTTTT | CASSEGRGGEKLFF | NA | TRBJ1-4 | TRBV2 | 14 | NA
TGTGCCAGTACCGGGGGAGGGCCGGCAACAGATACGCAGTATTTT | CASTGGGPATDTQYF | NA | TRBJ2-3 | TRBV19 | 15 | TRBD2
TGTGCCAGCAGTTACTCTCGGACAGGAGACACTGAAGCTTTCTTT | CASSYSRTGDTEAFF | once | TRBJ1-1 | TRBV6-5 | 15 | TRBD1
TGTGCCAGCAGCCCGGATGGAGTGCGCGGTGGGGAGACCCAGTACTTC | CASSPDGVRGGETQYF | NA | TRBJ2-5 | TRBV7-9 | 16 | NA
TGTGCCAGCACTTTGAGCGCGGGAGCTAACTATGGCTACACCTTC | CASTLSAGANYGYTF | NA | TRBJ1-2 | TRBV7-9 | 15 | NA
TGCGCCAGCAGCTTTAAAGGAGGTTTGGGGAATGAGCAGTTCTTC | CASSFKGGLGNEQFF | NA | TRBJ2-1 | TRBV5-1 | 15 | NA
TGTGCCAGCAGCCCAGGGATTAGACAGCCCCAGCATTTT | CASSPGIRQPQHF | NA | TRBJ1-5 | TRBV11-1 | 13 | NA
TGTGCCAGCAGCTTGGTTTCCGGGGACTATGGCTACACCTTC | CASSLVSGDYGYTF | NA | TRBJ1-2 | TRBV5-6 | 14 | NA
TGTGCCAGTAGTATAGCAGGGGGCGCGGACTATGGCTACACCTTC | CASSIAGGADYGYTF | NA | TRBJ1-2 | TRBV19 | 15 | TRBD1
TGCAGCGTCACGACGACAGGGATCTCCTACGAGCAGTACTTC | CSVTTTGISYEQYF | NA | TRBJ2-7 | TRBV29-1 | 14 | TRBD1
TGTGCCAGCAGCAAAGTAGGGGCGACTAGCGGGGGAAAATCCTACGAGCAGTACTTC | CASSKVGATSGGKSYEQYF | NA | TRBJ2-7 | TRBV7-2 | 19 | TRBD2
TGTGCCAGCAGCGCGGCTAGCGGGAGAAGTTATGAGCAGTTCTTC | CASSAASGRSYEQFF | NA | TRBJ2-1 | TRBV7-9 | 15 | TRBD2
TGTGCCAGCAGCTTGGGGGGAATGAATAAGGGGTCCTACGAGCAGTACTTC | CASSLGGMNKGSYEQYF | NA | TRBJ2-7 | TRBV7-9 | 17 | NA
TGTGCCAGCAAGCCTGACAGTGGCCAGGTTGGTTCACCCCTCCACTTT | CASKPDSGQVGSPLHF | NA | TRBJ1-6 | TRBV5-4 | 16 | NA